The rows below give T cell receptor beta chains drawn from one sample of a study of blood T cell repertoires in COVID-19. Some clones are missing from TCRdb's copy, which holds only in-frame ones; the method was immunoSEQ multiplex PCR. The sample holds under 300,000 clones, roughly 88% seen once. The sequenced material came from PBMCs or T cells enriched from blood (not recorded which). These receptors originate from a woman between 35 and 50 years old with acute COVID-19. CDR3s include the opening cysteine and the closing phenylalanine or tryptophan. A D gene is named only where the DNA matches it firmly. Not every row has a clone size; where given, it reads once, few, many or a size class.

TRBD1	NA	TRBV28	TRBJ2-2	TGTGCCAGCAGGACGACAGGGGGTAACGGGGAGCTGTTTTTT	CASRTTGGNGELFF
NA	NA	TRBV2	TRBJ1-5	TGTGCCAGCAGTGATAGGGGGGGTCAGCCCCAGCATTTT	CASSDRGGQPQHF
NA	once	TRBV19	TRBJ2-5	TGTGCCAGTAGGAGGGAACAGGGGCGGGGGACCCAGTACTTC	CASRREQGRGTQYF
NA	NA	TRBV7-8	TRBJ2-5	TGTGCCAGCAGCTTAGAAGGGGGAGGGTTCAGTGGAGAGACCCAGTACTTC	CASSLEGGGFSGETQYF
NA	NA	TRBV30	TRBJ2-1	TGTGCCTGGAGTGCACCCCTAGCGCCAAGACCCTACAATGAGCAGTTCTTC	CAWSAPLAPRPYNEQFF
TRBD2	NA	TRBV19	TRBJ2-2	TGTGCCAGTAGTCTATTAGCGGGGGACAACACCGGGGAGCTGTTTTTT	CASSLLAGDNTGELFF
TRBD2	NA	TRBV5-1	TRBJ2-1	TGCGCCAGCAGCTCTACTAGCGGGAGCTACAATGAGCAGTTCTTC	CASSSTSGSYNEQFF
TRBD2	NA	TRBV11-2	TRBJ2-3	TGTGCCAGCAGCTTCTGGCGGGAGACAGATACGCAGTATTTT	CASSFWRETDTQYF
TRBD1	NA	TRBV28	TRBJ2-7	TGTGCCAGCAGTTCCATATCCCTCGGGACAGGGGCTAGGGGGCAGTACTTC	CASSSISLGTGARGQYF
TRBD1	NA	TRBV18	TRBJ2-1	TGTGCCAGCTGCGACAGGGGAGGAGGTAATGAGCAGTTCTTC	CASCDRGGGNEQFF
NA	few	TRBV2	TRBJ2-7	TGTGCCAGCAGTGTTGTAGAGCAGTACTTC	CASSVVEQYF
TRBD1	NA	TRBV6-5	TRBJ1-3	TGTGCCAGCAGGGGGACAGGGGGCGAAAACACCATATATTTT	CASRGTGGENTIYF
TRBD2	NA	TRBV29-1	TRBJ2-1	TGCAGCGTTTCCGGGGGGGCCTACAATGAGCAGTTCTTC	CSVSGGAYNEQFF
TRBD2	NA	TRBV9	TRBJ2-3	TGTGCCAGCAGCGTAGCGGGTAGCGGGGGGGCAGATACGCAGTATTTT	CASSVAGSGGADTQYF
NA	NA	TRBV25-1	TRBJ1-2	TGTGCCAGCAGTGAATCGGTCGCCGACACCTTC	CASSESVADTF